These T cell receptor beta chains were read from a single sample in a study of vaccination and CD4 T cells after COVID-19. These receptors are not linked to any known antigen. TCRdb used MiXCR to reprocess the PCR reads, holding one entry per CDR3 protein. The sample holds more than 20,000 distinct CDR3 sequences, 43% seen once. Sequencing used CD4+ T cells from blood, cultured in vitro. These receptor sequences come from a human donor who had recovered from COVID-19. Each CDR3 is given with its conserved first and last residue. A D gene is named only where the DNA matches it firmly. The listing skips clone size in some rows; elsewhere it reads once, few, many or a size class.

size	J	V	D	DNA	CDR3
few	TRBJ1-3	TRBV27	NA	TGTGCCAGCAGGGACATTACTGGAAACACCATATATTTT	CASRDITGNTIYF
NA	TRBJ2-1	TRBV6-1	NA	TGTGCCACCAGAGGAGGGCAGCTCTACAATGAGCAGTTCTTC	CATRGGQLYNEQFF
NA	TRBJ2-2	TRBV7-3	TRBD2	TGTGCCAGCAGCCCCCTCGGGAGCGGGGGGGCCCTAACCGGGGAGCTGTTTTTT	CASSPLGSGGALTGELFF
few	TRBJ1-5	TRBV6-1	NA	TGTGCCAGCAGTCCAGATCCTATAGCAACTCAGCCCCAGCATTTT	CASSPDPIATQPQHF
once	TRBJ2-5	TRBV7-2	TRBD2	TGTGCCAGCAGAAAACGACTAGCGGGACAAGAGACCCAGTACTTC	CASRKRLAGQETQYF
NA	TRBJ1-5	TRBV27	NA	TGTACCAGCAAATCGGCAGATAATCAGCCCCAGCATTTT	CTSKSADNQPQHF
few	TRBJ2-3	TRBV7-2	NA	TGTGCCAGCAGCTTAGTCTCGACCTCCACAGATACGCAGTATTTT	CASSLVSTSTDTQYF
NA	TRBJ1-1	TRBV6-2/TRBV6-3	TRBD1	TGTGCCAGCAGTTCCGCGGACAGGGCGCCCGTCCTTGAAGCTTTCTTT	CASSSADRAPVLEAFF
NA	TRBJ1-2	TRBV5-4	TRBD1	TGTGCCAGCAGCTTGACAGGGGAGAACTATGGCTACACCTTC	CASSLTGENYGYTF
once	TRBJ2-1	TRBV24-1	TRBD2	TGTGCCACCAGTGCTCCAGGGCGGGAGTGGTCCAACAATGAGCAGTTCTTC	CATSAPGREWSNNEQFF
NA	TRBJ1-1	TRBV20-1	NA	TGCAGTGCTAGGAGGGTTTCTATGAACACTGAAGCTTTCTTT	CSARRVSMNTEAFF